This is a list of T cell receptor beta chains from one sample in a study of long-term antiretroviral therapy in people with HIV. TCRdb keeps only in-frame clones here, not all; method: immunoSEQ multiplex PCR. The sample lists around 35,000 clones; 65% to 80% were seen once. Sequences were derived from unsorted PBMCs, sampled 3.1 years after starting antiretroviral therapy. The source is a woman aged 45-59 years with HIV. CDR3s include the opening cysteine and the closing phenylalanine or tryptophan. D genes are given only for firm matches. Part of the rows lack a size; the others show once, few, many or a class for expanded clones.

size: -
D: -
V: TRBV9
J: TRBJ1-2
DNA: TGTGCCAGCAGCGTAGGCTCGATGGGTTACGATAACTATGGCTACACCTTC
CDR3: CASSVGSMGYDNYGYTF

size: -
D: -
V: TRBV29-1
J: TRBJ2-1
DNA: TGCAGCGTTGCACCTGGCTCCTACAATGAGCAGTTCTTC
CDR3: CSVAPGSYNEQFF

size: -
D: TRBD2
V: TRBV10-3
J: TRBJ2-1
DNA: TGTGCCACCGTCCCCGGGACTAGCGGGGCCCTTGAGCAGTTCTTC
CDR3: CATVPGTSGALEQFF

size: -
D: TRBD1
V: TRBV5-4
J: TRBJ1-2
DNA: TGTGCCAGCAGCTCCGTTGATACCTGGACAGGGGGGTACGGCTACACCTTC
CDR3: CASSSVDTWTGGYGYTF

size: -
D: -
V: TRBV27
J: TRBJ2-7
DNA: TGTGCCAGCATCCGTTTCGGCGAGCAGTACTTC
CDR3: CASIRFGEQYF

size: -
D: -
V: TRBV5-1
J: TRBJ1-5
DNA: TGCGCCAGCAGCTTGGGCATTTATAGCAATCAGCCCCAGCATTTT
CDR3: CASSLGIYSNQPQHF

size: -
D: -
V: TRBV6-5
J: TRBJ2-2
DNA: TGTGCCAGCAAAGGACAGATCACCGGGGAGCTGTTTTTT
CDR3: CASKGQITGELFF

size: -
D: -
V: TRBV18
J: TRBJ1-2
DNA: TGTGCCAGCTCACCTTCGGACGGTGGACCTTATGGCTACACCTTC
CDR3: CASSPSDGGPYGYTF

size: -
D: TRBD2
V: TRBV19
J: TRBJ2-3
DNA: TGTGCCAGTAGTATAGGTCTAGCGGGGACAGATACGCAGTATTTT
CDR3: CASSIGLAGTDTQYF

size: -
D: -
V: TRBV9
J: TRBJ1-6
DNA: TGTGCCAGCACCGACCGGGGGCCCCTCCACTTT
CDR3: CASTDRGPLHF

size: -
D: -
V: TRBV2
J: TRBJ1-2
DNA: TGTGCCAGCAGTGCCCGTGCGATTGGCGGCTATGGCTACACCTTC
CDR3: CASSARAIGGYGYTF

size: -
D: -
V: TRBV5-4
J: TRBJ2-7
DNA: TGTGCCAGCAGCTTCCGGACAGCACGCTACGAGCAGTACTTC
CDR3: CASSFRTARYEQYF

size: few
D: -
V: TRBV7-9
J: TRBJ2-3
DNA: TGTGCCAGCAGCTTAGCCGTTTTAGGCGCAGATACGCAGTATTTT
CDR3: CASSLAVLGADTQYF

size: -
D: -
V: TRBV2
J: TRBJ2-2
DNA: TGTGCCAGCAGTGTCCGACCCCCGAACACCGGGGAGCTGTTTTTT
CDR3: CASSVRPPNTGELFF

size: few
D: -
V: TRBV7-2
J: TRBJ1-6
DNA: TGTGCCAGCAGACAACAGCCGGGAGCGGAGTCACCCCTCCACTTT
CDR3: CASRQQPGAESPLHF

size: -
D: TRBD1
V: TRBV30
J: TRBJ1-2
DNA: TGTGCCTGGAGTAGGCTGAACAGGGGTAGCGGCTACACCTTC
CDR3: CAWSRLNRGSGYTF

size: once
D: -
V: TRBV19
J: TRBJ2-5
DNA: TGTGCCAGTAGTACCCGGACGGACCAAGAGACCCAGTACTTC
CDR3: CASSTRTDQETQYF

size: -
D: -
V: TRBV5-1
J: TRBJ2-7
DNA: TGCGCCAGCAGCTCCTTACACGCCACCCCCTACGAGCAGTACTTC
CDR3: CASSSLHATPYEQYF

size: -
D: -
V: TRBV6-1
J: TRBJ1-3
DNA: TGTGCCAGCAGCACCGGGATCTCTGGAAACACCATATATTTT
CDR3: CASSTGISGNTIYF

size: -
D: TRBD1
V: TRBV2
J: TRBJ1-4
DNA: TGTGCCATCCATCCGTGGGACAGGGACGAAAAACTGTTTTTT
CDR3: CAIHPWDRDEKLFF

size: -
D: -
V: TRBV18
J: TRBJ2-6
DNA: TGTGCCAGCTCACTAAACTCTGGGGCCAACGTCCTGACTTTC
CDR3: CASSLNSGANVLTF

size: -
D: -
V: TRBV19
J: TRBJ1-3
DNA: TGTGCCAGTAGCACAAACGGGAGGGACTCTGGAAACACCATATATTTT
CDR3: CASSTNGRDSGNTIYF

size: -
D: TRBD1
V: TRBV6-5
J: TRBJ1-4
DNA: TGTGCCAGCAGGGGGACAGGGACTAATGAAAAACTGTTTTTT
CDR3: CASRGTGTNEKLFF

size: -
D: -
V: TRBV11-1
J: TRBJ2-5
DNA: TGTGCCAGCAGCTTAGTCTGGACAGACCAAGAGACCCAGTACTTC
CDR3: CASSLVWTDQETQYF

size: -
D: TRBD1
V: TRBV6-1
J: TRBJ2-6
DNA: TGTGCCAGCAGGGAAAAACCGGGACAGGGGGCGTCCGGGGCCAACGTCCTGACTTTC
CDR3: CASREKPGQGASGANVLTF

size: -
D: TRBD1
V: TRBV19
J: TRBJ1-2
DNA: TGTGCCAGTAGTATCCCCCCAGGGGGAGGCTACACCTTC
CDR3: CASSIPPGGGYTF

size: -
D: TRBD1
V: TRBV29-1
J: TRBJ2-1
DNA: TGCAGCGCTGTCCGAGGGGGCCTCAAGCAGTTCTTC
CDR3: CSAVRGGLKQFF

size: -
D: -
V: TRBV6-5
J: TRBJ1-6
DNA: TGTGCCAGCAGTCCGGGAGCGAGAGGCAATTCACCCCTCCACTTT
CDR3: CASSPGARGNSPLHF

size: once
D: TRBD1
V: TRBV7-9
J: TRBJ2-5
DNA: TGTGCCAGCAGCGCAGGCGACAGGGGGATTGCGGAGACCCAGTACTTC
CDR3: CASSAGDRGIAETQYF

size: once
D: TRBD1
V: TRBV6-5
J: TRBJ1-6
DNA: TGTGCCAGCAGCCACCGACAGGGGAATAATTCACCCCTCCACTTT
CDR3: CASSHRQGNNSPLHF

size: -
D: -
V: TRBV10-2
J: TRBJ2-3
DNA: TGCGCCAGCAGTCCTCTCCAGGGGGGGGCCCCAGATACGCAGTATTTT
CDR3: CASSPLQGGAPDTQYF

size: -
D: -
V: TRBV7-6
J: TRBJ1-3
DNA: TGTGCCAGCAGCGTTAGCTACTCTGGAAACACCATATATTTT
CDR3: CASSVSYSGNTIYF

size: -
D: TRBD1
V: TRBV5-6
J: TRBJ2-5
DNA: TGTGCCAGCAGCTCCCCACAGGGGGGCCTGTACCAAGAGACCCAGTACTTC
CDR3: CASSSPQGGLYQETQYF

size: -
D: -
V: TRBV10-3
J: TRBJ2-1
DNA: TGTGCCATCAGTTACGAAGGCGGTAGGAATGAGCAGTTCTTC
CDR3: CAISYEGGRNEQFF

size: -
D: -
V: TRBV5-1
J: TRBJ2-1
DNA: TGCGCCAGCAGCTTGGATAGCTACAATGAGCAGTTCTTC
CDR3: CASSLDSYNEQFF

size: -
D: -
V: TRBV5-1
J: TRBJ2-7
DNA: TGCGCCAGCAGCTCAGCCTTCACGGGCGAGCAGTACTTC
CDR3: CASSSAFTGEQYF

size: -
D: -
V: TRBV4-1
J: TRBJ2-7
DNA: TGCGCCAGCAGCCAAGATTCCAGCAAATACTACGAGCAGTACTTC
CDR3: CASSQDSSKYYEQYF

size: -
D: -
V: TRBV2
J: TRBJ2-7
DNA: TGTGCCAGCAGTGAAAGTGGATTTCGGCAGTACTTC
CDR3: CASSESGFRQYF

size: -
D: -
V: TRBV6-5
J: TRBJ1-5
DNA: TGTGCCAGCAGTTACAGTGGCGCCCGATATGAGCCCCAGCATTTT
CDR3: CASSYSGARYEPQHF

size: -
D: TRBD2
V: TRBV27
J: TRBJ2-3
DNA: TGTGCCAGCAGTTTGAGGCTAGCGGGGCTAGATACGCAGTATTTT
CDR3: CASSLRLAGLDTQYF

size: -
D: TRBD2
V: TRBV30
J: TRBJ2-3
DNA: TGTGCCGGGGATAGCGGGGCGAGCACAGATACGCAGTATTTT
CDR3: CAGDSGASTDTQYF

size: -
D: -
V: TRBV5-1
J: TRBJ1-1
DNA: TGCGCCAGCAGCTTAAGGGGCACTGAAGCTTTCTTT
CDR3: CASSLRGTEAFF

size: -
D: TRBD1
V: TRBV6-5
J: TRBJ1-5
DNA: TGTGCCAGCAGTTACCGACAGGGCCATCAGCCCCAGCATTTT
CDR3: CASSYRQGHQPQHF

size: -
D: TRBD1
V: TRBV11-3
J: TRBJ2-5
DNA: TGTGCCAGCAGCCCAGGGACAGATGTAGGAGAGACCCAGTACTTC
CDR3: CASSPGTDVGETQYF

size: -
D: -
V: TRBV5-1
J: TRBJ2-3
DNA: TGCGCCAGCACAGGGCAGGGGAGCACAGATACGCAGTATTTT
CDR3: CASTGQGSTDTQYF

size: -
D: TRBD2
V: TRBV11-3
J: TRBJ2-3
DNA: TGTGCCAGCAGCCCAGGCGGGGGAGATACGCAGTATTTT
CDR3: CASSPGGGDTQYF